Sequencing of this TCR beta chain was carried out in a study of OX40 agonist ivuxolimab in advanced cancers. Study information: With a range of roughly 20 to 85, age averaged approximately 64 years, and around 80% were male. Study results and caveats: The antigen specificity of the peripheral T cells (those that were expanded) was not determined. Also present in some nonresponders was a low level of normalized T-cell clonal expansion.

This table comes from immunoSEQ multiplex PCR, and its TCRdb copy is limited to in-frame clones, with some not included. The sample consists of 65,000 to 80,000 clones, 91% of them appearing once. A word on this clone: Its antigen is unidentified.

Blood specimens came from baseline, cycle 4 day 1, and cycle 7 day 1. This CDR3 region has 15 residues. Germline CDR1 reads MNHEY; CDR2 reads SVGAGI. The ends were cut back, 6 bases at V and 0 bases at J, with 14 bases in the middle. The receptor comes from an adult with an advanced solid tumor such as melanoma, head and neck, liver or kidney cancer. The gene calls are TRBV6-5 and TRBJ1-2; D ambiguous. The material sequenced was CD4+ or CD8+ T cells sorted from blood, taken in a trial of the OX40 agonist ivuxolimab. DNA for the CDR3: TGTGCCAGCAGCCGACGCGGGGATACTAACTATGGCTACACCTTC. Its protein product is CASSRRGDTNYGYTF.